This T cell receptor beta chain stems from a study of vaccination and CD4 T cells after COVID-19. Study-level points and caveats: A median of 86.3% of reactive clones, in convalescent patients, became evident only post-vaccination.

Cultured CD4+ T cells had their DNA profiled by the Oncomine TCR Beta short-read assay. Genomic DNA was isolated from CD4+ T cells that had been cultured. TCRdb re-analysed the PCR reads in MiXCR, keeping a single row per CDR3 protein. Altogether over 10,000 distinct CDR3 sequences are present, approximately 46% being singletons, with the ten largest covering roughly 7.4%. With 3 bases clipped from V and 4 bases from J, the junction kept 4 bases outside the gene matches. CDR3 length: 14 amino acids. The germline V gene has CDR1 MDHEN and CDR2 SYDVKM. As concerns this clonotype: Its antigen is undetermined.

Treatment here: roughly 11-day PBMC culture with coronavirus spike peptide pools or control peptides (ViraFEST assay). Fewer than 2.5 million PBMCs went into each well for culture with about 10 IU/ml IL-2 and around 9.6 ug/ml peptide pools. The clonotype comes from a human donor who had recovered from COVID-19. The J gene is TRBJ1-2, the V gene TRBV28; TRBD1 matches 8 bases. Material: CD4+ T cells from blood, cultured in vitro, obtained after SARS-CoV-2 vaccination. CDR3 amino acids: CASSLVGQAYGYTF. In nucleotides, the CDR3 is TGTGCCAGCAGTTTGGTGGGACAGGCCTATGGCTACACCTTC.